A selection of T cell receptor beta chains follows, all from one sample in a study of CD8+ T cells in alopecia areata. Profiled with immunoSEQ multiplex PCR; TCRdb holds only in-frame clones, not every one. Of 75,000 to 100,000 clones in the sample, approximately 70% were seen once. The material was CD8+ T cells sorted from blood, obtained around week 42, from a patient treated with tofacitinib. The receptors originated from a human donor with alopecia areata. Each CDR3 is given with its conserved first and last residue. A D gene is named only where the DNA matches it firmly. Size is omitted from some rows. Given values are once, few, many or a class for expanded clones.

TRBJ2-7 NA TRBV7-9 TRBD1 CASSQDRGQIYEQYF TGCGCCAGCAGCCAAGATAGGGGGCAGATCTACGAGCAGTACTTC
TRBJ1-1 few TRBV30 NA CAWSLATEAFF TGTGCCTGGAGTTTGGCAACTGAAGCTTTCTTT
TRBJ1-2 NA TRBV19 NA CASSIGEGANGYTF TGTGCCAGTAGTATTGGAGAGGGTGCGAATGGCTACACCTTC
TRBJ1-2 NA TRBV15 NA CATTTTGGWAGYTF TGTGCCACCACCACAACAGGAGGATGGGCGGGCTACACCTTC
TRBJ2-7 few TRBV13 TRBD1 CASSGTVKYEQYF TGTGCCAGCAGCGGGACAGTGAAATACGAGCAGTACTTC
TRBJ1-1 NA TRBV29-1 NA CSVEDSRDTEAFF TGCAGCGTTGAAGATTCTAGGGACACTGAAGCTTTCTTT
TRBJ2-7 NA TRBV4-1 NA CASSPGTASPYEQYF TGCGCCAGCAGCCCGGGGACCGCGAGCCCCTACGAGCAGTACTTC
TRBJ1-2 NA TRBV23-1 NA CASSQFVTGPYSNYGYTF TGCGCCAGCAGTCAATTCGTGACAGGCCCTTACTCTAACTATGGCTACACCTTC
TRBJ2-3 once TRBV19 NA CASSTAGDTQYF TGTGCCAGTAGTACCGCGGGGGATACGCAGTATTTT
TRBJ1-2 NA TRBV27 NA CASRLRSGDGYTF TGTGCCAGCAGACTCAGATCAGGGGATGGCTACACCTTC
TRBJ2-1 NA TRBV6-5 NA CASSLGYNEQFF TGTGCCAGCAGTTTGGGGTACAATGAGCAGTTCTTC
TRBJ2-1 NA TRBV29-1 NA CSANGESYNEQFF TGCAGCGCAAACGGGGAGTCCTACAATGAGCAGTTCTTC
TRBJ1-2 NA TRBV2 NA CASSAGIHGYTF TGTGCCAGCAGTGCAGGGATCCATGGCTACACCTTC
TRBJ2-7 NA TRBV25-1 NA CASSDFGETAYEQYF TGTGCCAGCAGTGATTTCGGGGAAACGGCCTACGAGCAGTACTTC
TRBJ2-2 NA TRBV16 NA CASSKGGGELFF TGTGCCAGCAGCAAAGGCGGCGGGGAGCTGTTTTTT
TRBJ2-2 NA TRBV7-6 NA CASSLRREEELFF TGTGCCAGCAGCTTAAGGCGTGAAGAGGAGCTGTTTTTT
TRBJ2-1 NA TRBV29-1 TRBD1 CSVVAGGNEQFF TGCAGCGTTGTAGCAGGGGGCAATGAGCAGTTCTTC
TRBJ2-7 once TRBV30 TRBD1 CAWRQGAYEQYF TGTGCCTGGCGACAGGGGGCTTACGAGCAGTACTTC
TRBJ2-1 NA TRBV30 TRBD1 CAWNTGQGAYNEQFF TGTGCCTGGAATACGGGACAGGGTGCCTACAATGAGCAGTTCTTC
TRBJ2-1 NA TRBV7-2 TRBD2 CASSHPSSGGITNEQFF TGTGCCAGCAGCCACCCCTCTAGCGGGGGGATAACCAATGAGCAGTTCTTC
TRBJ2-5 once TRBV4-3 TRBD1 CASSQRTGGEETQYF TGCGCCAGCAGCCAACGGACAGGGGGCGAAGAGACCCAGTACTTC
TRBJ1-2 once TRBV27 NA CASSPGQNYGYTF TGTGCCAGCAGTCCCGGACAGAACTATGGCTACACCTTC
TRBJ2-7 NA TRBV5-6 TRBD1 CASSWGQSIGEQYF TGTGCCAGCAGCTGGGGACAGTCAATTGGGGAGCAGTACTTC
TRBJ1-5 NA TRBV12-5 NA CASGFQRSNQPQHF TGTGCTAGTGGTTTCCAACGGAGCAATCAGCCCCAGCATTTT
TRBJ2-3 NA TRBV5-6 NA CASSFRTSSRTDTQYF TGTGCCAGCAGCTTTCGGACATCCTCCCGCACAGATACGCAGTATTTT
TRBJ2-7 NA TRBV18 NA CASSPGQEQYF TGTGCCAGCTCACCAGGACAGGAGCAGTACTTC